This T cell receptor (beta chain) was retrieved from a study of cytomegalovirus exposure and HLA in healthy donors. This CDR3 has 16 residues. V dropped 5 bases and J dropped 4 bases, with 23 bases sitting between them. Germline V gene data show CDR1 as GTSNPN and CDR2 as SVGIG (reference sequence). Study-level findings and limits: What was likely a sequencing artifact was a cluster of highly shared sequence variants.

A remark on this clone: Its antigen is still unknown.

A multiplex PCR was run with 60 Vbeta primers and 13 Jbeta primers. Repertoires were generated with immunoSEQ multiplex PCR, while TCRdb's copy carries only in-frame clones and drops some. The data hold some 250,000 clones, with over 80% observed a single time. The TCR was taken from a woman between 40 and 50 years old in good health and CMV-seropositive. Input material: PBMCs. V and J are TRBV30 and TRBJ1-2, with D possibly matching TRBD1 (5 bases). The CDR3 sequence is CAWAAWGTSGIYGYTF. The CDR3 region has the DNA TGTGCCTGGGCCGCCTGGGGAACCTCAGGGATCTATGGCTACACCTTC.